A selection of T cell receptor beta chains follows, all from one sample in a study of early T cells in non-severe SARS-CoV-2 infection. Each CDR3 protein is one row after TCRdb ran MiXCR on the 5' RACE reads. The table lists 35,000 to 55,000 distinct CDR3 sequences, about 6.5% of them singletons. The sample consisted of whole blood, taken at baseline. The receptors shown here come from an adult who was a healthcare worker with PCR-confirmed SARS-CoV-2 infection or an uninfected control (not recorded which). Each CDR3 is given with its conserved first and last residue. A D gene is named only where the DNA matches it firmly. Clone size is not always given. Where it is, it says once, few, many or a class for expanded clones.

abundance | j_gene | v_gene | d_gene | len | CDR3aa | CDR3nt
many | TRBJ1-3 | TRBV6-5 | - | 17 | CASSYRTARLTGNTIYF | TGTGCCAGCAGTTACCGGACAGCCCGATTGACTGGAAACACCATATATTTT
- | TRBJ2-5 | TRBV20-1 | TRBD2 | 16 | CSARDWTSGGQETQYF | TGCAGTGCTAGAGATTGGACTAGCGGGGGGCAAGAGACCCAGTACTTC
few | TRBJ2-6 | TRBV7-2 | - | 17 | CASSLGLKISGANVLTF | TGTGCCAGCAGCTTAGGACTGAAAATCTCTGGGGCCAACGTCCTGACTTTC
many | TRBJ2-3 | TRBV6-2/TRBV6-3 | TRBD2 | 14 | CASRLAGRPDTQYF | TGTGCCAGCAGATTAGCGGGAAGGCCAGATACGCAGTATTTT
many | TRBJ2-1 | TRBV20-1 | - | 12 | CSARQDRREQFF | TGCAGTGCTAGACAGGATAGACGTGAGCAGTTCTTC
- | TRBJ1-1 | TRBV5-1 | - | 14 | CASSPPGPNTEAFF | TGCGCCAGCAGCCCTCCGGGGCCTAACACTGAAGCTTTCTTT
- | TRBJ1-2 | TRBV9 | - | 12 | CASSHSKGGYTF | TGTGCCAGCAGCCATAGTAAGGGTGGCTACACCTTC
few | TRBJ2-7 | TRBV6-1 | - | 15 | CATYVSPGHTSEQYF | TGTGCCACCTATGTTAGTCCGGGACATACTTCCGAGCAGTACTTC
many | TRBJ2-7 | TRBV6-6 | - | 15 | CASSYLAFPSYEQYF | TGTGCCAGCAGTTACTTGGCGTTTCCCTCCTACGAGCAGTACTTC
few | TRBJ1-6 | TRBV5-6 | - | 14 | CASSLAGANSPLHF | TGTGCCAGCAGCTTGGCGGGGGCTAATTCACCCCTCCACTTT
- | TRBJ2-7 | TRBV3-1 | - | 13 | CASSRPGVYEQYF | TGTGCCAGCAGCCGACCGGGAGTCTACGAGCAGTACTTC
many | TRBJ2-2 | TRBV5-1 | - | 15 | CASSWGSGGTGELFF | TGCGCCAGCAGCTGGGGTAGCGGAGGCACCGGGGAGCTGTTTTTT
- | TRBJ2-1 | TRBV5-1 | - | 12 | CASSARAGSQFF | TGCGCCAGCAGCGCCAGAGCGGGCAGCCAGTTCTTC
many | TRBJ2-1 | TRBV25-1 | - | 12 | CASRIGGNEQFF | TGTGCCAGCAGGATTGGGGGAAATGAGCAGTTCTTC
many | TRBJ1-1 | TRBV28 | - | 14 | CASIIGQVNTEAFF | TGTGCCAGCATCATAGGTCAGGTGAACACTGAAGCTTTCTTT
- | TRBJ2-3 | TRBV4-1 | TRBD2 | 16 | CASSLTPAGATDTQYF | TGCGCCAGCAGTTTGACCCCAGCGGGGGCCACAGATACGCAGTATTTT
large | TRBJ2-1 | TRBV7-2 | TRBD2 | 15 | CASSPGLAGGNEQFF | TGTGCCAGCAGCCCAGGACTAGCGGGAGGTAATGAGCAGTTCTTC
- | TRBJ2-6 | TRBV27 | - | 16 | CASSPSLGAGANVLTF | TGTGCCAGCAGTCCCTCTTTAGGGGCTGGGGCCAACGTCCTGACTTTC
many | TRBJ1-1 | TRBV6-1 | - | 13 | CASSERQGRVAFF | TGTGCCAGCAGTGAAAGGCAGGGCCGCGTAGCTTTCTTT
few | TRBJ2-7 | TRBV18 | - | 14 | CASSPDGTFYEQYF | TGTGCCAGCTCACCAGACGGAACATTCTACGAGCAGTACTTC
- | TRBJ2-5 | TRBV20-1 | - | 13 | CSARTDLPRTQYF | TGCAGTGCTAGGACTGACCTCCCCAGGACCCAGTACTTC
medium-sized | TRBJ2-7 | TRBV3-1 | - | 11 | CATSSSYEQYF | TGTGCCACCAGTAGCTCCTACGAGCAGTACTTC
few | TRBJ1-1 | TRBV30 | - | 12 | CAWSVSNTEAFF | TGTGCCTGGAGTGTATCCAACACTGAAGCTTTCTTT
- | TRBJ2-1 | TRBV7-3 | TRBD2 | 15 | CASSSSGNRHNEQFF | TGTGCCAGCAGCTCTAGCGGGAACCGCCACAATGAGCAGTTCTTC
- | TRBJ2-1 | TRBV7-2 | TRBD2 | 16 | CASSSLAGGLHNEQFF | TGTGCCAGCAGCTCCTTAGCGGGGGGGCTCCACAATGAGCAGTTCTTC
- | TRBJ2-1 | TRBV20-1 | - | 10 | CSASPGEQFF | TGCAGTGCTAGTCCAGGGGAGCAGTTCTTC
- | TRBJ2-3 | TRBV7-3 | TRBD2 | 13 | CASSLEGEGTQYF | TGTGCCAGCAGCTTAGAAGGGGAGGGGACGCAGTATTTT